The rows below give T cell receptor beta chains drawn from one sample of a study of blood T cell repertoires in COVID-19. Sequencing used immunoSEQ multiplex PCR; TCRdb keeps in-frame clones, though not all of them. The table includes over 150,000 clones, about 82% detected once. Material: peripheral blood. These receptors were taken from a man over 45 with active or convalescent COVID-19. Both conserved end residues are part of each CDR3. The D gene is left open where the match is weak. Size is omitted from some rows. Given values are once, few, many or a class for expanded clones.

j_gene: TRBJ2-7; abundance: -; v_gene: TRBV4-3; d_gene: TRBD2; CDR3aa: CASSQFGGSYEQYF; CDR3nt: TGCGCCAGCAGCCAATTCGGCGGGAGCTACGAGCAGTACTTC
j_gene: TRBJ2-1; abundance: -; v_gene: TRBV7-2; d_gene: -; CDR3aa: CASSPTRNSYNEQFF; CDR3nt: TGTGCCAGCAGCCCGACACGAAACTCCTACAATGAGCAGTTCTTC
j_gene: TRBJ1-2; abundance: -; v_gene: TRBV12-3/TRBV12-4; d_gene: -; CDR3aa: CASSFRGYGYTF; CDR3nt: TGTGCCAGCAGTTTCAGAGGGTACGGCTACACCTTC
j_gene: TRBJ2-5; abundance: once; v_gene: TRBV4-2; d_gene: TRBD2; CDR3aa: CASSHLSFGGAETQYF; CDR3nt: TGTGCCAGCAGCCACCTCTCATTCGGGGGGGCGGAGACCCAGTACTTC
j_gene: TRBJ1-1; abundance: -; v_gene: TRBV24-1; d_gene: -; CDR3aa: CATSGSGEQNTEAFF; CDR3nt: TGTGCCACCAGTGGGTCGGGGGAACAAAACACTGAAGCTTTCTTT
j_gene: TRBJ2-3; abundance: -; v_gene: TRBV7-3; d_gene: TRBD2; CDR3aa: CATRSSGGGADTQYF; CDR3nt: TGTGCCACCCGAAGCAGCGGGGGGGGCGCAGATACGCAGTATTTT
j_gene: TRBJ2-3; abundance: -; v_gene: TRBV11-2; d_gene: -; CDR3aa: CASSPVGAVDTQYF; CDR3nt: TGTGCCAGCAGCCCTGTGGGGGCGGTAGATACGCAGTATTTT
j_gene: TRBJ1-1; abundance: few; v_gene: TRBV4-3; d_gene: TRBD1; CDR3aa: CASSHLDRDTEAFF; CDR3nt: TGCGCCAGCAGCCACCTCGACAGGGACACTGAAGCTTTCTTT
j_gene: TRBJ2-5; abundance: -; v_gene: TRBV12-3/TRBV12-4; d_gene: TRBD2; CDR3aa: CASSFSGVETQYF; CDR3nt: TGTGCCAGCAGTTTTAGCGGGGTGGAGACCCAGTACTTC
j_gene: TRBJ1-2; abundance: -; v_gene: TRBV10-3; d_gene: TRBD1; CDR3aa: CAITPGQAEAYGYTF; CDR3nt: TGTGCCATCACCCCTGGACAGGCCGAAGCCTATGGCTACACCTTC
j_gene: TRBJ2-2; abundance: -; v_gene: TRBV6-5; d_gene: TRBD2; CDR3aa: CASNRLAGAGELFF; CDR3nt: TGTGCCAGCAATAGACTAGCGGGGGCCGGGGAGCTGTTTTTT
j_gene: TRBJ1-1; abundance: once; v_gene: TRBV6-6; d_gene: -; CDR3aa: CASSYSLTLNEAFF; CDR3nt: TGTGCCAGCAGTTACTCGCTGACACTGAATGAAGCTTTCTTT
j_gene: TRBJ2-5; abundance: -; v_gene: TRBV5-4; d_gene: -; CDR3aa: CASSLDRDGQETQYF; CDR3nt: TGTGCCAGCAGCTTGGACAGGGACGGCCAAGAGACCCAGTACTTC
j_gene: TRBJ2-6; abundance: -; v_gene: TRBV28; d_gene: TRBD1; CDR3aa: CASRRTGAGANVLTF; CDR3nt: TGTGCCAGCAGGCGGACAGGGGCTGGGGCCAACGTCCTGACTTTC
j_gene: TRBJ2-7; abundance: -; v_gene: TRBV25-1; d_gene: -; CDR3aa: CASSEQGSEQYF; CDR3nt: TGTGCCAGCAGTGAACAGGGGAGCGAGCAGTACTTC
j_gene: TRBJ1-1; abundance: -; v_gene: TRBV3-1/TRBV3-2; d_gene: -; CDR3aa: CASSPRRTVEAFF; CDR3nt: TGTGCCAGCAGCCCGCGGCGGACAGTAGAAGCTTTCTTT
j_gene: TRBJ2-7; abundance: -; v_gene: TRBV20-1; d_gene: -; CDR3aa: CSASGDRSSYEQYF; CDR3nt: TGCAGTGCTAGTGGAGACAGAAGCTCCTACGAGCAGTACTTC